This TCR delta chain came from a study of delta chains in infants with herpesvirus infections (dated by TCRdb to 2023 to 2025). Background for the entire study: The study prospectively followed a Ugandan infant birth cohort from birth to characterize gammadelta T cell responses to primary cytomegalovirus (CMV) infection. The study looked for a public fetal Vdelta1/Vgamma8 gammadelta TCR clonotype in infants infected with CMV after birth. gammadelta TCRs were sequenced from PBMC of some 20 CMV-infected infants (one congenitally infected) and 7 to 9 CMV-uninfected infants with enough sample available. Blood samples from the infants were grouped into approximate ages of 1.5, 4, 8 and 12 months. Previously published Belgian fetal and cord blood gammadelta TCR data were included only for comparison and were not generated in this cohort.

Library creation used RT-PCR. To generate TCR cDNA, PBMC RNA underwent reverse transcription with SuperScript II using gamma-chain- and delta-chain-specific primers. Purification of cDNA was performed with AMPure XP beads, after which the cDNA was amplified and indexed with Illumina adapters by means of the Nextera XT Index Kit. gammadelta TCR libraries were sequenced on an Illumina MiSeq with a V2 300-cycle kit. On the study's bioinformatics: Using MiXCR v2.1.12, CDR3 sequences were assembled, and reads were mapped onto D, J and V genes obtained from GenBank. VDJtools v1.2.1 was used to analyze the repertoires of the CDR3 clonotypes. TCRdb called clones from the public reads with CATT, and repeated DNA sequences were later combined into one row. The V and J calls were not made by the authors but by TCRdb's processing. The sample records about 1,500 delta-chain clones, approximately 35% of which are singletons. Together, the top ten hold 7% to 9% of the sample.

What the work shows at the level of the full study, not this receptor alone: Public-clonotype frequency among Vdelta1 cells appeared to correlate inversely with age at infection and decayed rapidly, seemingly not persisting beyond approximately eight weeks. The public clonotype was detected only at the first time point after infection and was not found in uninfected infants or in infants infected after 120 days. The public Vdelta1 clonotype appeared in 4 of 18 CMV-infected infants: three infected postnatally before 120 days of age, plus the congenitally infected infant. A small sample size and the lack of race- or environment-matched controls were noted by the authors, because CMV is acquired by nearly all Ugandans before adulthood. In CMV-uninfected infants, the public clonotype might still exist at levels below the detection limit.

A remark on this clone: Its target antigen remains unknown. The input lacks base qualities; no much larger clone sits a single base away.

Pregnant women receiving prenatal care in Kampala, Uganda, were recruited, and the infants of these women were enrolled, with documentation of maternal HIV status required. Weekly visits were made to families, and infant clinical information, oral swabs and peripheral blood were collected beginning at 6 weeks of age and every 4 months thereafter. After blood was collected in heparin tubes, PBMC were isolated using Ficoll-Paque density gradient centrifugation and then cryopreserved. CDR1 and CDR2 were assigned from the germline V gene as GEAIGNYY and EKD. Trimming removed 3 bases from V and 0 bases from J; the gene matches leave 6 bases unexplained. There are 15 amino acids in the CDR3, from cysteine to phenylalanine inclusive. Only CDR3 DNA is held: 45 bases, read in frame from base 1.

This sequence originates from a human donor who was a Ugandan infant, either HIV-exposed or HIV-unexposed (not recorded which). Recombination connected TRDV2 to TRDJ1; 7 of the junction bases match TRDD3. Sequences were derived from peripheral blood, sampled at time point 1 of longitudinal follow-up. The DNA sequence follows: TGTGCCTGTGACGTACTGGGGACCCACACCGATAAACTCATCTTT. This translates into CACDVLGTHTDKLIF.